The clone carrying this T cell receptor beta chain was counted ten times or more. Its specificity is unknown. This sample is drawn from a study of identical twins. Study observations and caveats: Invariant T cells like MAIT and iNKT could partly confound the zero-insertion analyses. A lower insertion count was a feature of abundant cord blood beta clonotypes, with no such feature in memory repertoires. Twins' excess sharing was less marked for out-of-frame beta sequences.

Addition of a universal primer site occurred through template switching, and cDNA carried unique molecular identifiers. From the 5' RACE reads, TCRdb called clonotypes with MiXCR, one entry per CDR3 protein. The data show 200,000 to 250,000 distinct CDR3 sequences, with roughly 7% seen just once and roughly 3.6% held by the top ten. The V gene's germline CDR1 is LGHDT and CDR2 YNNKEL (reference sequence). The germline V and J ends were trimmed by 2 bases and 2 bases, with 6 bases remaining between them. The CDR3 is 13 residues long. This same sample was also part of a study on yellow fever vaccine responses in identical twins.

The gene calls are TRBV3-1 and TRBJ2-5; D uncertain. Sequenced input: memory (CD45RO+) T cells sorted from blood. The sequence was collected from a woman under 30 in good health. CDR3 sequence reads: CASSQLSQETQYF. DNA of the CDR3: TGTGCCAGCAGCCAACTCTCTCAAGAGACCCAGTACTTC.